A selection of T cell receptor beta chains follows, all from one sample in a study of shared clonotypes between healthy human individuals. TCRdb's table, derived via immunoSEQ multiplex PCR, lists solely in-frame clones and lacks some. The table records about 2 million clones, over 85% of them present only once. What was sequenced was naive CD4+ T cells sorted from blood. These TCRs come from a young man in good health. Both conserved end residues are part of each CDR3. The D gene is left open where the match is weak. A clone size is listed for some rows: how often the clone was seen (once, few, many), or a class if it is expanded.

j_call	cdr3_length	clone_size	d_call	v_call	cdr3_aa	cdr3_nt
TRBJ2-1	13	NA	NA	TRBV7-7	CASSLSGAGEQFF	TGTGCTAGCAGCTTATCAGGGGCTGGTGAGCAGTTCTTC
TRBJ2-7	14	NA	TRBD1	TRBV6-6	CASGQGQGSYEQYF	TGTGCCAGCGGCCAGGGACAGGGATCCTACGAGCAGTACTTC
TRBJ1-4	17	once	TRBD1	TRBV4-3	CASSQGTGGRTNEKLFF	TGCGCCAGCAGCCAAGGGACAGGGGGGAGAACTAATGAAAAACTGTTTTTT
TRBJ1-6	10	NA	NA	TRBV20-1	CSASGEPLHF	TGCAGTGCTAGCGGGGAACCCCTCCACTTT
TRBJ2-7	15	NA	NA	TRBV5-1	CASSLLGAGPYEQYF	TGCGCCAGCAGCTTGTTGGGGGCCGGTCCCTACGAGCAGTACTTC
TRBJ1-5	18	once	TRBD1	TRBV7-8	CASSLSDRGGYSNQPQHF	TGTGCCAGCAGCTTATCCGACAGGGGGGGTTATAGCAATCAGCCCCAGCATTTT
TRBJ2-1	13	NA	NA	TRBV30	CAWSPQGLHEQFF	TGTGCCTGGAGTCCCCAGGGGTTGCATGAGCAGTTCTTC
TRBJ2-7	17	NA	TRBD2	TRBV10-2	CASSDLPLAGGFYEQYF	TGCGCCAGCAGTGACCTTCCCCTAGCGGGGGGTTTCTACGAGCAGTACTTC
TRBJ2-3	14	NA	NA	TRBV10-1	CASSESRGQDTQYF	TGCGCCAGCAGTGAGTCGAGGGGACAAGATACGCAGTATTTT
TRBJ2-7	15	NA	NA	TRBV18	CASSQVGGRSYEQYF	TGTGCCAGCTCACAGGTCGGGGGACGGTCCTACGAGCAGTACTTC
TRBJ2-1	14	NA	NA	TRBV5-4	CASSFTRVGNEQFF	TGTGCCAGCAGCTTTACTAGGGTGGGTAATGAGCAGTTCTTC
TRBJ2-1	12	NA	NA	TRBV7-9	CASSLIFAEQFF	TGTGCCAGCAGCTTAATTTTCGCTGAGCAGTTCTTC
TRBJ1-6	13	NA	TRBD1	TRBV6-1	CASSGRQGRNFHF	TGTGCCAGCAGTGGGAGACAGGGGAGGAATTTCCACTTT
TRBJ2-7	16	NA	TRBD2	TRBV10-3	CAISESFILADYEQYF	TGTGCCATCAGTGAGTCGTTCATACTAGCGGACTACGAGCAGTACTTC
TRBJ2-1	12	NA	NA	TRBV7-3	CASSLRYNEQFF	TGTGCCAGCAGCTTAAGATACAATGAGCAGTTCTTC
TRBJ2-1	16	many	NA	TRBV7-2	CASSSPSRPVGDEQFF	TGTGCCAGCAGCTCACCTAGCCGCCCCGTTGGTGATGAGCAGTTCTTC
TRBJ2-7	15	NA	NA	TRBV7-6	CASSPTRDTDYEQYF	TGTGCCAGCAGCCCTACACGGGACACTGACTACGAGCAGTACTTC
TRBJ2-7	15	NA	TRBD1	TRBV30	CAWSSPDRDSYEQYF	TGTGCCTGGAGTTCCCCGGACAGGGACTCCTACGAGCAGTACTTC
TRBJ2-3	15	NA	TRBD1	TRBV11-2	CASSLGTGGADTQYF	TGTGCCAGCAGCTTAGGGACAGGGGGCGCAGATACGCAGTATTTT
TRBJ1-6	15	NA	NA	TRBV9	CASSVATGSGSPLHF	TGTGCCAGCAGCGTAGCTACAGGGTCGGGATCACCCCTCCACTTT
TRBJ2-3	13	NA	NA	TRBV5-4	CASSSPTTDTQYF	TGTGCCAGCAGCTCCCCCACCACAGATACGCAGTATTTT
TRBJ1-5	15	NA	NA	TRBV6-6	CASSRGPYSNQPQHF	TGTGCCAGCTCGAGGGGCCCCTATAGCAATCAGCCCCAGCATTTT
TRBJ2-5	16	NA	NA	TRBV1	CTSQAGAGGRRETQYF	TGCACCAGCCAAGCGGGAGCGGGAGGGCGGCGAGAGACCCAGTACTTC
TRBJ2-1	14	NA	NA	TRBV19	CASRGAGSYNEQFF	TGTGCCAGTAGAGGCGCAGGGAGTTACAATGAGCAGTTCTTC
TRBJ2-5	11	NA	NA	TRBV29-1	CSGSSTETQYF	TGCAGCGGGTCTAGCACCGAGACCCAGTACTTC
TRBJ1-4	17	NA	NA	TRBV27	CASSSRVQTGIYEKLFF	TGTGCCAGCAGTTCAAGGGTCCAGACAGGTATATATGAAAAACTGTTTTTT
TRBJ2-5	15	NA	NA	TRBV5-1	CASSLTGAVSETQYF	TGCGCCAGCAGCTTAACCGGGGCAGTTTCTGAGACCCAGTACTTC
TRBJ2-7	16	NA	NA	TRBV6-1	CASSDGGRAGLNEQYF	TGTGCCAGCAGTGATGGGGGGCGGGCTGGGTTAAACGAGCAGTACTTC
TRBJ2-6	14	NA	NA	TRBV5-1	CASKQSSGANVLTF	TGCGCCAGCAAGCAGAGTTCTGGGGCCAACGTCCTGACTTTC
TRBJ2-7	16	NA	NA	TRBV6-1	CASSERLPPSSYEQYF	TGTGCCAGCAGTGAGCGACTACCGCCGAGCTCCTACGAGCAGTACTTC
TRBJ1-4	15	once	NA	TRBV19	CASSTGRGNGEKLFF	TGTGCCAGTAGTACCGGACGGGGCAACGGTGAAAAACTGTTTTTT
TRBJ2-3	15	NA	TRBD2	TRBV5-6	CASSLTSGDTDTQYF	TGTGCCAGCAGCCTGACTAGCGGAGACACAGATACGCAGTATTTT
TRBJ2-7	16	NA	TRBD2	TRBV6-1	CASSGGRVGSSYEQYF	TGTGCCAGCAGTGGGGGGAGGGTAGGGAGCTCCTACGAGCAGTACTTC
TRBJ2-3	15	NA	TRBD1	TRBV6-5	CASSSLGQGTDTQYF	TGTGCCAGCAGTTCCCTTGGACAGGGAACAGATACGCAGTATTTT
TRBJ1-6	14	few	NA	TRBV6-5	CASSSVTGPSPLHF	TGTGCCAGCAGTTCTGTCACAGGGCCCTCACCCCTCCACTTT
TRBJ1-1	14	NA	NA	TRBV11-1	CASSLDRQNTEAFF	TGTGCCAGCAGCTTAGACCGACAGAACACTGAAGCTTTCTTT
TRBJ2-7	14	NA	NA	TRBV5-8	CASSLHRQTYEQYF	TGTGCCAGCAGCTTGCACAGACAGACCTACGAGCAGTACTTC
TRBJ1-6	15	NA	NA	TRBV5-1	CASSLGLLGDSPLHF	TGCGCCAGCAGCTTGGGGTTGCTTGGTGATTCACCCCTCCACTTT
TRBJ2-7	13	once	NA	TRBV7-2	CASSSGSLGEQYF	TGTGCCAGCAGCTCAGGGTCCCTGGGCGAGCAGTACTTC
TRBJ1-1	14	NA	NA	TRBV5-6	CASSLGRGRTEAFF	TGTGCCAGCAGCTTAGGTAGGGGGAGGACTGAAGCTTTCTTT
TRBJ1-5	16	NA	TRBD1	TRBV6-1	CASSESGRGASQPQHF	TGTGCCAGCAGTGAGAGCGGCAGGGGGGCATCTCAGCCCCAGCATTTT
TRBJ1-5	14	NA	NA	TRBV27	CASRGQPGNQPQHF	TGTGCCAGCAGAGGTCAGCCGGGCAATCAGCCCCAGCATTTT
TRBJ2-5	13	NA	TRBD2	TRBV2	CASSGTRYATQYF	TGTGCCAGCAGTGGGACTAGGTATGCGACCCAGTACTTC
TRBJ1-5	13	NA	NA	TRBV30	CAWSVSRNQPQHF	TGTGCCTGGAGTGTGAGTAGGAATCAGCCCCAGCATTTT
TRBJ1-3	15	NA	NA	TRBV6-1	CASSEIGVAGNTIYF	TGTGCCAGCAGTGAAATAGGGGTAGCTGGAAACACCATATATTTT
TRBJ2-3	15	NA	NA	TRBV19	CASTLGRHLADTQYF	TGTGCCAGTACCTTGGGACGACACCTCGCAGATACGCAGTATTTT
TRBJ2-5	14	once	TRBD2	TRBV28	CASSPGGRGWTQYF	TGTGCCAGCAGCCCGGGGGGGCGGGGATGGACCCAGTACTTC
TRBJ1-2	14	NA	NA	TRBV29-1	CSVLQGSLNYGYTF	TGCAGCGTTCTACAGGGCTCCCTTAACTATGGCTACACCTTC
TRBJ1-6	12	NA	NA	TRBV10-3	CAIRANGSPLHF	TGTGCCATCCGTGCCAACGGTTCACCCCTCCACTTT
TRBJ2-7	12	NA	NA	TRBV30	CAWSPRGHEQYF	TGTGCCTGGAGTCCGAGGGGCCACGAGCAGTACTTC
TRBJ2-7	15	NA	TRBD2	TRBV7-9	CASRFETSGSYEQYF	TGTGCCAGCAGGTTCGAGACTAGCGGATCCTACGAGCAGTACTTC
TRBJ2-1	15	NA	TRBD2	TRBV10-3	CAITQSGSSYNEQFF	TGTGCCATCACCCAAAGCGGGAGCTCCTACAATGAGCAGTTCTTC
TRBJ1-1	15	NA	NA	TRBV6-1	CASSEIKAANTEAFF	TGTGCCAGCAGTGAGATCAAAGCGGCGAACACTGAAGCTTTCTTT
TRBJ2-7	14	NA	TRBD2	TRBV7-2	CASSFSGRNDEQYF	TGTGCCAGCAGCTTTAGCGGGAGGAATGACGAGCAGTACTTC
TRBJ2-7	13	NA	NA	TRBV11-2	CASSFTQDNEQYF	TGTGCCAGCAGCTTTACTCAGGATAACGAGCAGTACTTC